Described below is a single TCR beta chain sequence and its context. Its antigen is not known. These data originate in a study of high-grade serous ovarian cancer treatment subgroups. Study-wide findings and caveats: Repertoire similarity ranged about 0.1 to 0.79 between tumors of one patient.

Tumor tissue was taken before any definitive surgery or chemotherapy was given. This CDR3 comprises 15 residues. V lost 5 bases and J lost 2; bases outside the gene matches: 5. From germline, CDR1 is SGHTA and CDR2 FQGTGA. The table came from immunoSEQ multiplex PCR; TCRdb's copy has only in-frame clones and leaves some out. The data contain approximately 40,000 clones, 70% to 80% of them singletons. This chain uses TRBV7-3 with TRBJ2-1; 8 bases map to TRBD2. The source material was tumor tissue. The sequence was obtained from a human donor with high-grade serous ovarian cancer. Here the CDR3 reads CASSNRLAPYNEQFF. As DNA, the CDR3 is TGTGCCAGCAGCAATAGACTAGCGCCCTACAATGAGCAGTTCTTC. The whole variable domain, filled in from reference TRBV7-3 and TRBJ2-1, reads GAGVSQTPSNKVTEKGKYVELRCDPISGHTALYWYRQSLGQGPEFLIYFQGTGAADDSGLPNDRFFAVRPEGSVSTLKIQRTERGDSAVYLCASSNRLAPYNEQFFGPGTRLTVL.